This T cell receptor (beta chain) was retrieved from a study of control samples from healthy donors and cancer patients. Clones were sequenced by immunoSEQ multiplex PCR, and TCRdb holds only the in-frame ones, with some missing. The sample lists about 80,000 clones, roughly nine tenths occurring once. Sequenced input: blood. The sequence was collected from a man aged 50-60 years in good health.

CDR3 nucleotides: TGTGCCACCAGTGACCCCGGGACAGGGGTCTATGGCTACACCTTC. It translates to CATSDPGTGVYGYTF. The chain links TRBV24-1 to TRBJ1-2; TRBD1 agrees at 10 bases. Unmatched junction bases numbered 5, after V lost 4 bases and J lost 4 bases. Germline CDR1 KGHDR, CDR2 SFDVKD. The length of the CDR3 is 15 residues.